This TCR beta chain was sequenced for a study of identical twins. Using its own MiXCR run on the 5' RACE reads, TCRdb lists one record per CDR3 protein. The sample carries 1,800,000 or so distinct CDR3 sequences, less than 40% recorded once. This clonotype has a single count. The germline gives CDR1 SGHDT, CDR2 YYEEEE. The CDR3 is 15 amino acids. The V and J ends lost 4 bases and 2 bases, in that order; junction bases with no gene match: 9. This sequence was found in a newborn girl in good health. The J gene is TRBJ2-7, the V gene TRBV5-6; 7 bases are shared with TRBD2. The sequencing input was cord blood. The CDR3 region has the DNA TGTGCCAGCAGCCCTACGCGGGGGATGGCCTACGAGCAGTACTTC. It is translated as CASSPTRGMAYEQYF.